These T cell receptor beta chains were read from a single sample in a study of CD8+ T cells in alopecia areata. Here immunoSEQ multiplex PCR was the method, and the copy in TCRdb shows in-frame clones only, minus some. The profile shows 150,000 to 200,000 clones, approximately 67% of them singletons. The sequencing here drew on CD4+ T cells sorted from blood, taken between weeks 47 and 50, from a patient treated with tofacitinib. Receptor source: a human donor with alopecia areata. Each CDR3 is given with its conserved first and last residue. The D gene is left open where the match is weak. For some rows the clone size is stated as once, few or many, or as a class when expanded; others skip it.

v_gene	j_gene	len	d_gene	abundance	CDR3aa	CDR3nt
TRBV29-1	TRBJ2-5	14	TRBD2	.	CSVTSGTSFGAQYF	TGCAGCGTGACCTCCGGGACTAGTTTTGGGGCCCAGTACTTC
TRBV12-5	TRBJ2-3	11	.	.	CASGFTDTQYF	TGTGCTAGTGGTTTCACAGATACGCAGTATTTT
TRBV5-1	TRBJ2-6	21	.	.	CASSLAAIRAQTTSGANVLTF	TGCGCCAGCAGCTTGGCCGCCATTAGGGCTCAAACTACCTCTGGGGCCAACGTCCTGACTTTC
TRBV7-2	TRBJ2-1	14	.	few	CASGVAGSYNEQFF	TGTGCCAGTGGGGTTGCGGGCTCCTACAATGAGCAGTTCTTC
TRBV29-1	TRBJ1-1	15	.	.	CSSSGQSQGATEAFF	TGCAGCTCGAGCGGACAGTCTCAAGGGGCCACTGAAGCTTTCTTT
TRBV29-1	TRBJ2-6	17	.	few	CSVEGRQGEAGANVLTF	TGCAGCGTTGAAGGGAGGCAAGGCGAGGCTGGGGCCAACGTCCTGACTTTC
TRBV29-1	TRBJ2-1	14	TRBD1	few	CSGGTGGSYNEQFF	TGCAGCGGTGGGACAGGCGGCTCCTACAATGAGCAGTTCTTC
TRBV18	TRBJ1-1	13	.	.	CASSPTGNTEAFF	TGTGCCAGCTCACCAACAGGTAACACTGAAGCTTTCTTT
TRBV7-2	TRBJ2-2	15	.	few	CASSYSGRVTGELFF	TGTGCCAGCAGCTACTCTGGACGAGTCACCGGGGAGCTGTTTTTT
TRBV14	TRBJ2-5	14	.	few	CASSRTGDLDWRYF	TGTGCCAGCAGCCGAACCGGGGACCTGGATTGGCGGTACTTC
TRBV29-1	TRBJ1-1	13	.	.	CSAEGILYPEAFF	TGCAGCGCTGAAGGAATCCTTTATCCTGAAGCTTTCTTT
TRBV5-6	TRBJ2-2	15	.	few	CASGDGSAHTGELFF	TGTGCCAGCGGTGACGGGTCGGCTCACACCGGGGAGCTGTTTTTT
TRBV25-1	TRBJ1-3	17	.	.	CASSETIRIDSGNTIYF	TGTGCCAGCAGTGAAACTATTAGGATAGATTCTGGAAACACCATATATTTT
TRBV9	TRBJ2-2	17	.	few	CASSVATVGLNTGELFF	TGTGCCAGCAGCGTAGCTACGGTAGGACTTAACACCGGGGAGCTGTTTTTT
TRBV7-2	TRBJ2-5	13	.	.	CASSLRRGETQYF	TGTGCCAGCAGCTTACGCAGGGGTGAGACCCAGTACTTC
TRBV5-1	TRBJ1-2	14	TRBD1	.	CASSPPGQGYGYTF	TGCGCCAGCAGTCCTCCGGGACAGGGGTATGGCTACACCTTC
TRBV15	TRBJ2-2	17	.	.	CATSRVRHAKNTGELFF	TGTGCCACCAGCAGAGTTCGACACGCTAAGAACACCGGGGAGCTGTTTTTT
TRBV30	TRBJ1-1	12	TRBD1	.	CAWNWDSKRAFF	TGTGCCTGGAACTGGGACAGCAAGAGAGCTTTCTTT
TRBV14	TRBJ2-1	19	TRBD2	.	CASSQTRTSGALSYNEQFF	TGTGCCAGCAGCCAGACCCGTACTAGCGGGGCCCTCTCCTACAATGAGCAGTTCTTC
TRBV29-1	TRBJ1-6	13	.	few	CSASADEGSPLHF	TGCAGCGCATCCGCGGATGAAGGATCACCCCTCCACTTT
TRBV29-1	TRBJ2-2	12	.	few	CSVRLNTGELFF	TGCAGCGTTCGACTGAACACCGGGGAGCTGTTTTTT
TRBV29-1	TRBJ1-4	14	TRBD1	.	CSVEGQGGNEKLFF	TGCAGCGTTGAAGGACAGGGAGGAAATGAAAAACTGTTTTTT
TRBV2	TRBJ2-1	16	TRBD2	.	CASSGDTSGGYNEQFF	TGTGCCAGCAGTGGAGACACTAGCGGGGGATACAATGAGCAGTTCTTC
TRBV6-1	TRBJ2-5	15	.	.	CASTFGRAPQETQYF	TGTGCCAGCACCTTCGGCAGGGCCCCCCAAGAGACCCAGTACTTC
TRBV7-2	TRBJ2-1	13	.	.	CASSPPLGLWQFF	TGTGCCAGCAGCCCCCCCTTAGGGCTATGGCAGTTCTTC
TRBV30	TRBJ2-6	15	.	.	CAWSGRVSGANVLTF	TGTGCCTGGAGTGGACGTGTCTCTGGGGCCAACGTCCTGACTTTC
TRBV30	TRBJ1-3	14	.	.	CAWTLGLSGNTIYF	TGTGCCTGGACCCTCGGGCTCTCTGGAAACACCATATATTTT
TRBV15	TRBJ2-2	15	.	.	CATSRVSTNTGELFF	TGTGCCACCAGCAGAGTCAGCACGAACACCGGGGAGCTGTTTTTT
TRBV7-2	TRBJ1-4	15	.	.	CASSTSGQGGEKLFF	TGTGCCAGCAGCACGAGCGGCCAGGGTGGCGAAAAACTGTTTTTT
TRBV2	TRBJ1-5	12	.	.	CASSRFDRPQHF	TGTGCCAGCAGCCGGTTTGACCGGCCCCAGCATTTT
TRBV15	TRBJ2-7	12	.	once	CATSRPQYEQYF	TGTGCCACCAGCAGACCCCAATACGAGCAGTACTTC
TRBV7-6	TRBJ2-3	11	.	once	CASSQTDTQYF	TGTGCCAGCAGCCAGACCGATACGCAGTATTTT
TRBV11-2	TRBJ2-3	15	.	medium-sized	CASSLARVSTDTQYF	TGTGCCAGCAGCTTAGCACGGGTGAGCACAGATACGCAGTATTTT
TRBV5-1	TRBJ2-1	15	.	.	CASSAQVSSYNEQFF	TGCGCCAGCAGCGCACAGGTGAGCTCCTACAATGAGCAGTTCTTC
TRBV15	TRBJ1-6	15	TRBD1	.	CATSRETGENSPLHF	TGTGCCACCAGCAGAGAGACAGGGGAAAATTCACCCCTCCACTTT
TRBV9	TRBJ2-3	15	TRBD2	.	CASSPLAGSTDTQYF	TGTGCCAGCAGCCCTCTAGCGGGAAGCACAGATACGCAGTATTTT
TRBV29-1	TRBJ2-1	13	TRBD1	.	CSGAGTGIAEQFF	TGCAGCGGTGCCGGGACAGGGATTGCTGAGCAGTTCTTC
TRBV25-1	TRBJ1-1	13	.	.	CASSEVRNTEAFF	TGTGCCAGCAGTGAAGTCAGGAACACTGAAGCTTTCTTT
TRBV5-6	TRBJ2-7	12	.	.	CASSLWSGEQYF	TGTGCCAGCAGCTTGTGGTCTGGCGAGCAGTACTTC
TRBV25-1	TRBJ1-1	14	.	.	CASSRTSGFTEAFF	TGTGCCAGCAGTAGGACCTCAGGGTTCACTGAAGCTTTCTTT
TRBV5-6	TRBJ2-3	16	.	.	CASSLAGGSRTDTQYF	TGTGCCAGCAGCTTGGCCGGCGGGTCGCGCACAGATACGCAGTATTTT
TRBV30	TRBJ1-1	12	.	.	CAWSSWDGEAFF	TGTGCCTGGAGTAGCTGGGACGGTGAAGCTTTCTTT
TRBV29-1	TRBJ2-3	14	TRBD1	once	CSVRRDSSTDTQYF	TGCAGCGTGAGACGGGACAGTAGCACAGATACGCAGTATTTT
TRBV29-1	TRBJ1-1	10	.	.	CSVEEGKAFF	TGCAGCGTTGAAGAAGGGAAAGCTTTCTTT
TRBV4-3	TRBJ1-6	17	.	.	CASSQDQGQGYNSPLHF	TGCGCCAGCAGCCAAGATCAGGGGCAGGGTTATAATTCACCCCTCCACTTT
TRBV27	TRBJ2-7	13	TRBD1	.	CASRTRDSYEQYF	TGTGCCAGCAGGACCCGGGACAGCTACGAGCAGTACTTC
TRBV5-1	TRBJ2-4	16	.	.	CASSFEGQGAKNIQYF	TGCGCCAGCAGCTTCGAAGGTCAGGGGGCCAAAAACATTCAGTACTTC
TRBV9	TRBJ2-1	13	.	.	CASSAPNQNEQFF	TGTGCCAGCAGCGCGCCTAACCAAAATGAGCAGTTCTTC
TRBV29-1	TRBJ1-5	13	.	few	CSVEEGPNQPQHF	TGCAGCGTTGAAGAAGGGCCTAATCAGCCCCAGCATTTT
TRBV29-1	TRBJ2-1	11	.	.	CSVRTGPEQFF	TGCAGCGTCCGGACTGGTCCCGAGCAGTTCTTC
TRBV5-1	TRBJ2-1	13	.	.	CASKVDVNNEQFF	TGCGCCAGCAAGGTGGATGTGAACAATGAGCAGTTCTTC
TRBV9	TRBJ1-4	15	.	many	CASSPHGGTNEKLFF	TGTGCCAGCAGCCCCCACGGGGGAACTAATGAAAAACTGTTTTTT
TRBV6-5	TRBJ1-2	14	TRBD1	.	CASSTGQGVHGYTF	TGTGCCAGCAGTACCGGACAGGGGGTACATGGCTACACCTTC
TRBV29-1	TRBJ1-2	14	TRBD1	.	CSVDNPGQAGGYTF	TGCAGCGTGGATAACCCCGGACAGGCGGGCGGCTACACCTTC
TRBV4-1	TRBJ2-5	17	TRBD2	many	CASSQDPHAGGRETQYF	TGCGCCAGCAGCCAAGACCCCCACGCGGGGGGCCGAGAGACCCAGTACTTC
TRBV4-3	TRBJ1-1	14	.	once	CASSQTVMNTEAFF	TGCGCCAGCAGCCAGACAGTTATGAACACTGAAGCTTTCTTT
TRBV30	TRBJ1-2	14	TRBD1	.	CAFETGGAGYGYTF	TGTGCCTTTGAAACAGGGGGCGCCGGCTATGGCTACACCTTC
TRBV14	TRBJ2-7	13	.	few	CASSQLPYYEQYF	TGTGCCAGCAGCCAACTTCCCTATTACGAGCAGTACTTC
TRBV4-2	TRBJ1-6	16	.	few	CASSQEGEVLNSPLHF	TGTGCCAGCAGCCAAGAGGGAGAGGTACTGAATTCACCCCTCCACTTT
TRBV29-1	TRBJ2-7	17	TRBD1	.	CSVEDQNQDRTTYEQYF	TGCAGCGTTGAAGATCAAAACCAGGACAGGACCACCTACGAGCAGTACTTC